This T cell receptor beta chain originates from a study of blood T cell repertoires in COVID-19. Across the whole study: Italy, Spain and the United States were the sources of the convalescent and acute COVID-19 samples. From T cells, B-cell-depleted T cells, or PBMCs came the material, which was cDNA or gDNA.

Assay used: immunoSEQ multiplex PCR; TCRdb lists only in-frame clones, some missing. The sample lists some 220,000 clones; 86% were seen once. Germline CDR1 LNHDA, CDR2 SQIVND (reference sequence). This CDR3 region has 17 residues. V gave up 3 bases and J gave up 0 bases; unmatched junction bases: 9. Study members were between about 18 and 100 years old and lived in 25 or so US regions. Cohort allocation depended upon clinical history that participants reported. The sample consisted of PBMCs or T cells enriched from blood (not recorded which). This receptor was obtained from a woman between 35 and 50 years old with acute COVID-19. V and J are TRBV19 and TRBJ2-7; 9 nucleotides agree with TRBD1. CDR3 protein: CASSITLGQGSSYEQYF. In DNA, the CDR3 is TGTGCCAGTAGTATTACCCTCGGACAGGGGAGCTCCTACGAGCAGTACTTC.